These 16 T cell receptor beta chains were all obtained from the same sample, sequenced in a study of T-cell reconstitution after alpha-beta-depleted transplantation in children. Construction of the TCRbeta library involved unique molecular identifiers. TCRdb redid the calling of the PCR reads with MiXCR, one entry per CDR3 protein. The sample holds some 200,000 distinct CDR3 sequences, 9.7% seen once. The sample was PBMCs from the stem cell graft donor, taken from the stem cell graft. These receptor sequences come from a human donor who donated a stem cell graft to a child with SCID.

This clonotype was seen repeatedly, ten times or more. V and J are TRBV15 and TRBJ1-3; the D is unclear. This CDR3 region has 14 residues. Between the trimmed V and J ends, which lost 8 bases and 0 bases, there was a span of 11 bases. The germline V gene encodes CDR1 LNHNV and CDR2 YYDKDF (reference sequence). The CDR3 sequence is CATGDGSSGNTIYF. The CDR3 DNA reads TGTGCCACCGGAGACGGTAGCTCTGGAAACACCATATATTTT.

This clonotype was detected many times. The chain recombines TRBV7-2 with TRBJ2-1; D is undetermined. Germline V gene data show CDR1 as SGHTA and CDR2 as FQGNSA. CDR3 length: 13 residues. The ends were cut back, 4 bases at V and 6 bases at J, with 10 bases in the middle. Written as DNA, the CDR3 is TGTGCCAGCAGCTCCACCCTGTTCAATGAGCAGTTCTTC. This gives the protein CASSSTLFNEQFF.

This clonotype was observed many times. The genes are TRBV5-5 and TRBJ2-3; 7 positions match TRBD1. The CDR3 has 18 amino acids. Germline CDR1 reads SGHKS; CDR2 reads YYEKEE (reference sequence). The ends lost 4 bases at V and 2 bases at J; junction bases unmatched: 16. The DNA of the CDR3 is TGTGCCAGCAGCCCAATTCATCCCGGGACAGCTTACACAGATACGCAGTATTTT. Translating it yields CASSPIHPGTAYTDTQYF.

This clonotype was found many times. The V and J genes are TRBV3-1 and TRBJ2-7, with D perhaps TRBD2 (7 bases). There are 16 residues in the CDR3. V lost 1 base to trimming and J lost 2 bases, with 15 bases between them. Germline V gene data show CDR1 as LGHDT and CDR2 as YNNKEL (reference sequence). In DNA, the CDR3 is TGTGCCAGCAGCCAAGTTGGGGGGGCTTCTCCCTACGAGCAGTACTTC. As protein: CASSQVGGASPYEQYF.

In its sample, this clonotype was seen many times. The CDR3 nucleotides read TGTGCCAGCAGCGTAACGCCTGTGGGGTTGTCGATCGGGGAGCAGTACTTC. Translating it yields CASSVTPVGLSIGEQYF. The chain uses TRBV9 and TRBJ2-7, with unresolved D. Germline CDR1 SGDLS, CDR2 YYNGEE. Trimming shortened V by 1 base and J by 7 bases, and 24 bases separated the two germline ends. There are 17 residues in the CDR3.

In this sample, this clonotype turned up many times. The V call is TRBV20-1, the J call TRBJ1-1, with TRBD1 matching over 7 bases. The length of the CDR3 is 14 residues. V lost 1 base, J lost 2 bases, and 4 bases stayed unmatched. Germline V gene lookup returns CDR1 DFQATT and CDR2 SNEGSKA (reference sequence). In DNA form, the CDR3 reads TGCAGTGCTAGAGGTCGGACAGGTAACACTGAAGCTTTCTTT. Encoded protein: CSARGRTGNTEAFF.

The rearrangement links TRBV14 to TRBJ1-2; D call uncertain. CDR1 and CDR2 from the germline V gene are SGHDN and FVKESK. V was cut by 5 bases and J by 5 bases, with 15 bases left in between. The CDR3 is 14 amino acids. CDR3 nucleotide sequence: TGTGCCAGCAGCTCGGTTTGGCATTCTTATGGCTACACCTTC. Protein sequence: CASSSVWHSYGYTF.

This chain joins TRBV4-3 and TRBJ2-1; 7 nucleotides line up with TRBD1. V dropped 5 bases and J dropped 9; count of bases not matched to a gene: 10. This CDR3 is built from 14 residues. Germline values: CDR1 LGHNA, CDR2 YSLEER. The CDR3 loop reads CASSWDRGWVEQFF. CDR3 DNA: TGCGCCAGCAGCTGGGACAGAGGCTGGGTTGAGCAGTTCTTC.

This clonotype has a count of ten or more. This chain connects TRBV6-5 to TRBJ2-5; 7 bases are a match to TRBD1. V trimming: 6 bases; J trimming: 4 bases; junction bases outside the gene matches: 11. Germline CDR1 is MNHEY and CDR2 is SVGAGI. The CDR3 spans 15 residues. CDR3: CASSRSGQLPETQYF. CDR3 nucleotide sequence: TGTGCCAGCAGCCGCTCGGGACAGCTCCCAGAGACCCAGTACTTC.

The chain combines TRBV2 with TRBJ2-1; D unclear. The length of the CDR3 is 13 residues. V lost 2 bases and J lost 3, with 5 bases in between. Germline-derived CDR1 and CDR2 are SNHLY and FYNNEI. The CDR3 nucleotides are TGTGCCAGCAGTGAATGGGTCTACAATGAGCAGTTCTTC. This gives the protein CASSEWVYNEQFF.

This clonotype was found many times. This sequence joins TRBV7-8 and TRBJ1-5; 12 positions match TRBD1. V trimming: 3 bases; J trimming: 4 bases; junction bases outside the gene matches: 1. CDR1 SGHVS and CDR2 FQNEAQ come from the germline V gene. There are 15 residues in the CDR3. Here the CDR3 reads CASSLGQGANQPQHF. CDR3 sequence (DNA): TGTGCCAGCAGCTTGGGACAGGGGGCTAATCAGCCCCAGCATTTT.

This clonotype came up many times. The rearrangement joins TRBV20-1 to TRBJ2-4; 8 bases are a match to TRBD2. The CDR3 runs to 13 residues. Germline V CDR1 and CDR2: DFQATT, SNEGSKA (reference sequence). This chain's CDR3 is CSLQAGRGNIQYF. The DNA of the CDR3 is TGCAGCCTCCAGGCCGGGAGGGGGAACATTCAGTACTTC.

In regard to this clonotype: A much larger clone lies one base from this, so it may be a read error. This chain uses TRBV29-1 with TRBJ1-2, with 7 bases lining up with TRBD1. The CDR3 covers 13 residues. Per the germline V gene, CDR1 is SQVTM and CDR2 is ANQGSEA. This chain's CDR3 is CSVTTGTDYGCTF. CDR3 in DNA: TGCAGCGTTACTACCGGGACAGACTATGGCTGCACCTTC.

As DNA, the CDR3 is TGTGCCAGCAGGATGGAGCTTATGAACACTGAAGCTTTCTTT. Its translation: CASRMELMNTEAFF. The rearrangement uses TRBV6-2 or TRBV6-3 and TRBJ1-1; D gene uncertain. Germline-derived CDR1 and CDR2 are MNHEY and SVGEGT. The CDR3 is 14 residues long. Trimming took off 6 bases at V and 0 bases at J, with 11 bases between the two ends.

In its sample, this clonotype was seen many times. The chain recombines TRBV20-1 with TRBJ2-2, with D maybe TRBD2 (7 bases). Germline V gene sequence: CDR1 DFQATT, CDR2 SNEGSKA (reference sequence). The CDR3 has 15 amino acids. V was cut by 5 bases and J by 4 bases, with 17 bases left in between. CDR3 nucleotides: TGCAGTGCTCGTCGGGGGGCCGGAGGCACCGGGGAGCTGTTTTTT. Translating it yields CSARRGAGGTGELFF.

This clonotype showed up many times. The chain carries TRBV5-1 and TRBJ1-1; D not resolved. The CDR3 runs to 15 residues. V lost 5 bases and J lost 2, with 16 bases in between. Germline loops: CDR1 SGHRS, CDR2 YFSETQ. The CDR3 here is CASSPRQNLNTEAFF. The CDR3, as DNA: TGCGCCAGCAGTCCTCGGCAGAACTTAAACACTGAAGCTTTCTTT.